The text below deals with one T cell receptor beta chain. This record comes from a study of CD8+ T cells in alopecia areata. CDR3 length: 14 amino acids. The J segment lost 8 bases and the V segment lost 6 bases, leaving 6 bases of the junction unmatched. Germline V CDR1 and CDR2: ENHRY, SYGVKD. Reverse transcribed after extraction, RNA yielded cDNA as the sequencing template. Method: immunoSEQ multiplex PCR; TCRdb's copy keeps in-frame clones and lacks some. The table includes 150,000 or so clones, roughly 48% detected once. Sequencing used CD4+ T cells sorted from blood. The chain links TRBV10-3 to TRBJ2-1; TRBD2 aligns across 11 bases. The receptor was derived from a human donor with alopecia areata. CDR3 region: CAIRDGTSGDEQFF. CDR3 in DNA: TGTGCCATCAGGGACGGGACTAGCGGAGATGAGCAGTTCTTC.